The rows below give T cell receptor beta chains drawn from one sample of a study of cytomegalovirus exposure and HLA in healthy donors. Produced via immunoSEQ multiplex PCR; TCRdb's table is partial and in-frame only. The sample holds some 120,000 clones, over 60% seen once. Sequencing was carried out using PBMCs. The origin of the receptors is a human donor in good health. Each CDR3 is given with its conserved first and last residue.

>TRBJ1-4|TRBV6-4|18
CASSDEAHGVQDNEKLFF
>TRBJ2-7|TRBV7-8|13
CASRGGGPYEQYF
>TRBJ1-5|TRBV7-2|15
CASSSIQGINQPQHF
>TRBJ2-3|TRBV27|13
CATRWGPRDTQYF
>TRBJ2-7|TRBV28|16
CASSPPPGRGRREQYF
>TRBJ2-1|TRBV27|16
CASRVQILTPGNEQFF
>TRBJ1-2|TRBV28|15
CASSLSGQGQSGYTF
>TRBJ1-4|TRBV25-1|15
CASSEYSGGGEKLFF
>TRBJ2-1|TRBV28|11
CASLSNNEQFF
>TRBJ1-2|TRBV5-6|12
CASRAGAGGYTF
>TRBJ1-4|TRBV23-1|14
CATPVGVNREKLFF
>TRBJ2-7|TRBV28|11
CASTSYYEQYF
>TRBJ1-5|TRBV5-1|15
CASSIAGGSNQPQHF
>TRBJ1-5|TRBV27|13
CASSLGQNQPQHF
>TRBJ1-2|TRBV25-1|13
CATLAKLQYGYTF
>TRBJ1-1|TRBV4-1|15
CASSQAGGINTEAFF
>TRBJ1-1|TRBV6-6|13
CASAWRGNTEAFF
>TRBJ2-3|TRBV5-1|15
CASSEAGGTTDTQYF
>TRBJ1-2|TRBV4-2|17
CASSQDMVGSSYYGYTF
>TRBJ1-3|TRBV13|16
CASSLGRHISGNTIYF
>TRBJ2-7|TRBV19|13
CASSVRTKYEQYF
>TRBJ1-5|TRBV27|13
CASSLSWPQPQHF